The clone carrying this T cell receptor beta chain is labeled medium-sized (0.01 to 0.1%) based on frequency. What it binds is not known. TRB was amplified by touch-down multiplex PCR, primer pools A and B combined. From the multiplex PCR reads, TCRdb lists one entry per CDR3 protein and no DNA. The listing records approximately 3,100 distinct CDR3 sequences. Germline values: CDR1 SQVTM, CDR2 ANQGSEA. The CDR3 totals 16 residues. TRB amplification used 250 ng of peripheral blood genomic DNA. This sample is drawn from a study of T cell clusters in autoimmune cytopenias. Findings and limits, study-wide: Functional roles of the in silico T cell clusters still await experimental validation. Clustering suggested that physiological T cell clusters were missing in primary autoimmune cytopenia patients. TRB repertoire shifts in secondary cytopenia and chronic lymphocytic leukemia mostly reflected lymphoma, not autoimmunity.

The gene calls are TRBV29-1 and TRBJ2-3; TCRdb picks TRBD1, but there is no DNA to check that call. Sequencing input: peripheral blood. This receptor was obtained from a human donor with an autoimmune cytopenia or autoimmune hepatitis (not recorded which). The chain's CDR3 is CSVKGGAGEGTDTQYF.